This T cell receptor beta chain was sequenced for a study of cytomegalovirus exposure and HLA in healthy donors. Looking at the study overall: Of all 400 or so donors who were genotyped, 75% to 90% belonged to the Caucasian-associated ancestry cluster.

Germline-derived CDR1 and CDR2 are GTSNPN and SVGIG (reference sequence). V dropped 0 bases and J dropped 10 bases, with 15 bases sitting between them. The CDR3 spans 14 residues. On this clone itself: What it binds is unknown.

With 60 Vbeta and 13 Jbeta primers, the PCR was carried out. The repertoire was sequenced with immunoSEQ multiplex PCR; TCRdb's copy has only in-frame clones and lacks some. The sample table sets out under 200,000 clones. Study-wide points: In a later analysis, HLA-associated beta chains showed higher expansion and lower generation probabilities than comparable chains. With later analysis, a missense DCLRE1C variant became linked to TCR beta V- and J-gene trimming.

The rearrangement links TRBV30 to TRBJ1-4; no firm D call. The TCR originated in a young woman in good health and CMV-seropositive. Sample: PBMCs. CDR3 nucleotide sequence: TGTGCCTGGAGTGTACGCGGAGGTTGGGGAAAACTGTTTTTT. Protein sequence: CAWSVRGGWGKLFF.